The 29 T cell receptor beta chains in this list originate from one sample, sequenced in a study of a mutant IDH1 vaccine in newly diagnosed glioma. Antigen specificity for these receptors is unknown. Sequencing was performed with immunoSEQ multiplex PCR; in TCRdb, only in-frame clones are kept and a portion is missing. The sample has around 54,000 clones; over 70% are singletons. As for time point: week 23, last vaccination. The vaccine gave 300 ug of a 20-mer mutant IDH1 peptide subcutaneously per dose. Sequenced material: PBMCs, taken from a glioma patient whose treatment included an IDH1 peptide vaccine. Source of these receptors: a man aged 35-49 years with glioma.

The chain combines TRBV7-2 with TRBJ2-5; D remains ambiguous. Trimming removed 2 bases at V and 4 bases at J, with 5 bases between. The CDR3 is 12 residues long. The V gene's germline CDR1 is SGHTA and CDR2 FQGNSA. The CDR3 loop reads CASSLPGETQYF. DNA of the CDR3: TGTGCCAGCAGCTTACCGGGAGAGACCCAGTACTTC.

This rearrangement joins TRBV2 to TRBJ1-5; tentatively, D is TRBD1 (6 bases). The CDR3 length is 14 residues. Looked up from germline, CDR1 is SNHLY and CDR2 is FYNNEI. The ends were cut back, 7 bases at V and 2 bases at J, with 12 bases in the middle. The CDR3 is CASKTQGGNQPQHF. The CDR3 DNA sequence: TGTGCCAGCAAAACACAGGGCGGCAATCAGCCCCAGCATTTT.

The gene calls are TRBV4-1 and TRBJ2-7; D uncertain. This CDR3 spans 13 amino acids. V shed 2 bases and J shed 3 bases, with 8 bases lying between them. Germline CDR1 MGHRA, CDR2 YSYEKL. CDR3: CASSQNLNYEQYF. DNA for the CDR3: TGCGCCAGCAGCCAAAATCTTAACTACGAGCAGTACTTC.

This chain links TRBV5-4 with TRBJ1-1, with D hard to call. The CDR3 is 13 residues long. In germline, CDR1 is SGHNT, CDR2 YYREEE (reference sequence). V lost 0 bases to trimming and J lost 6 bases, with 9 bases between them. The CDR3, as DNA: TGTGCCAGCAGCTTGGTACCGGAATCTGAAGCTTTCTTT. It codes for CASSLVPESEAFF.

The chain joins TRBV7-6 to TRBJ2-7; possibly TRBD1 for D (5 bases). The CDR3 sequence is 12 residues long. The germline V and J ends were trimmed by 5 bases and 6 bases, with 11 bases remaining between them. The germline gives CDR1 SGHVS, CDR2 FNYEAQ. The CDR3 DNA is TGTGCCAGCAGCCCGTCAGGGTCCGAGCAGTACTTC. The encoded protein is CASSPSGSEQYF.

The chain employs TRBV27 and TRBJ2-5; 9 bases match TRBD1. J gave up 7 bases and V 6 bases, and 6 bases lay outside the gene matches. In germline, CDR1 is MNHEY, CDR2 SMNVEV (reference sequence). This CDR3 spans 13 amino acids. CDR3 sequence: CASRRTGAGTQYF. CDR3 nucleotide sequence: TGTGCCAGCAGACGGACAGGGGCAGGGACCCAGTACTTC.

The chain carries TRBV2 and TRBJ1-1; 9 positions agree with TRBD1. Germline CDR1 reads SNHLY; CDR2 reads FYNNEI. V dropped 5 bases and J dropped 3; count of bases not matched to a gene: 7. The CDR3 runs to 15 residues. The CDR3 reads CASSNPGQGHTEAFF. The CDR3 DNA is TGTGCCAGCAGTAATCCGGGACAGGGACACACTGAAGCTTTCTTT.

This rearrangement joins TRBV7-2 to TRBJ1-5; possibly TRBD1 for D (5 bases). V was trimmed by 2 bases and J by 1 base, leaving 9 bases between them. This CDR3 is built from 15 residues. Germline V gene data show CDR1 as SGHTA and CDR2 as FQGNSA. CDR3 loop: CASSLRQISNQPQHF. The CDR3 bases are TGTGCCAGCAGCTTAAGACAGATAAGCAATCAGCCCCAGCATTTT.

The chain joins TRBV4-2 to TRBJ2-7, with D possibly matching TRBD2 (5 bases). CDR1 is LGHNA and CDR2 is YNFKEQ in the germline V gene. This CDR3 is built from 14 residues. V lost 2 bases, J lost 10 bases, and 18 bases lay in between. The CDR3 region has the DNA TGTGCCAGCAGCCAATTGGGTATGCGGGTAGGACAGTACTTC. Its translation: CASSQLGMRVGQYF.

This chain uses TRBV6-6 with TRBJ1-2, with 8 bases lining up with TRBD1. CDR1 and CDR2 (germline): MNHNY, SVGAGI (reference sequence). V was pared by 6 bases and J by 5 bases, with 8 bases of the junction left unmatched. There are 14 residues in the CDR3. Here the CDR3 DNA reads TGTGCCAGCAGCCCCCCGGGACAGGCATATGGCTACACCTTC. Its protein product is CASSPPGQAYGYTF.

The genes are TRBV6-5 and TRBJ2-7, with D perhaps matching TRBD2 (5 bases). The CDR3 has 13 amino acids. Trimming removed 3 bases at V and 9 bases at J, with 15 bases between. CDR1 and CDR2 from the germline V gene are MNHEY and SVGAGI. In nucleotides, the CDR3 is TGTGCCAGCAGTTATGTATCCAGCGGTCGGCAGTACTTC. This sequence encodes CASSYVSSGRQYF.

The J gene is TRBJ1-5, the V gene TRBV6-5; 9 nucleotides align to TRBD1. The CDR3 covers 14 residues. CDR1 is MNHEY, CDR2 SVGAGI, per germline. V gave up 6 bases and J gave up 6 bases; unmatched junction bases: 6. The CDR3 coding sequence is TGTGCCAGCAGACCACAGGGGGCCGGTCAGCCCCAGCATTTT. Its translation: CASRPQGAGQPQHF.

This chain links TRBV7-6 with TRBJ2-7; perhaps TRBD2 as D (7 bases). Per the germline V gene, CDR1 is SGHVS and CDR2 is FNYEAQ. V lost 4 bases, J lost 5 bases, and 15 bases lay in between. The CDR3 extends over 14 amino acids. CDR3 bases: TGTGCCAGCAGCTGGAGGGGGGGAAGCGACGAGCAGTACTTC. Its protein is CASSWRGGSDEQYF. Together with reference TRBV7-6 and TRBJ2-7, the CDR3 gives the full variable domain: GAGVSQSPRYKVTKRGQDVALRCDPISGHVSLYWYRQALGQGPEFLTYFNYEAQQDKSGLPNDRFSAERPEGSISTLTIQRTEQRDSAMYRCASSWRGGSDEQYFGPGTRLTVT.

V and J are TRBV25-1 and TRBJ2-3; D tentatively fits TRBD1 or TRBD2 (7 bases each). There are 16 residues in the CDR3. Trimming took 3 bases from V and 4 from J, leaving 17 bases between them. Looked up from germline, CDR1 is MGHDK and CDR2 is SYGVNS. The CDR3 loop is CASSDPTGRGPDTQYF. The CDR3 nucleotides read TGTGCCAGCAGTGACCCGACAGGGAGGGGGCCAGATACGCAGTATTTT.

CDR3 DNA sequence: TGTGCCAGCAGCGTCGCTAGCCTCTCAGATACGCAGTATTTT. Its translation is CASSVASLSDTQYF. The gene calls are TRBV9 and TRBJ2-3, with D perhaps matching TRBD2 (5 bases). The CDR3 has 14 amino acids. Germline CDR1 and CDR2: SGDLS and YYNGEE. Trimming stripped 2 bases from V and 4 bases from J, with 11 bases between.

The chain is built from TRBV27 and TRBJ2-6, with TRBD1 matching over 10 bases. The ends lost 5 bases at V and 3 bases at J; junction bases unmatched: 7. Germline V gives CDR1 MNHEY, CDR2 SMNVEV (reference sequence). This CDR3 is 17 amino acids long. CDR3 in amino acids: CASSLGQGGGGANVLTF. The CDR3 DNA follows: TGTGCCAGCAGTCTTGGACAGGGGGGTGGTGGGGCCAACGTCCTGACTTTC.

The CDR3: CASSLGTSGSREELFF. Here the CDR3 DNA reads TGTGCCAGCAGTTTAGGGACGAGCGGATCACGGGAGGAGCTGTTTTTT. V and J are TRBV27 and TRBJ2-2; possibly TRBD1 or TRBD2 for D (5 bases each). This CDR3 is 16 amino acids long. The germline V gene has CDR1 MNHEY and CDR2 SMNVEV (reference sequence). The V and J ends lost 2 bases and 10 bases respectively, with 20 bases between them.

The gene calls are TRBV6-1 and TRBJ1-1; D ambiguous. Germline-derived CDR1 and CDR2 are MNHNS and SASEGT. This CDR3 is built from 14 residues. Trimming took off 2 bases at V and 1 base at J, with 8 bases between the two ends. CDR3 coding DNA: TGTGCCAGCAGTGAACCCCCAGGGAACACTGAAGCTTTCTTT. This encodes CASSEPPGNTEAFF.

The V call is TRBV7-8, the J call TRBJ2-1; D perhaps matches TRBD2 (6 bases). Trimming removed 5 bases at V and 6 bases at J, with 14 bases between. The CDR3 extends over 14 amino acids. CDR1 SGHVS and CDR2 FQNEAQ come from the germline V gene. CDR3 amino acids: CASSGPLGGNEQFF. For the CDR3, the DNA is TGTGCCAGCAGCGGCCCTCTGGGGGGCAATGAGCAGTTCTTC.

The chain employs TRBV9 and TRBJ2-1; weak D call: TRBD2 (5 bases). Germline V gene data show CDR1 as SGDLS and CDR2 as YYNGEE. The CDR3 runs to 16 residues. Trimming took off 0 bases at V and 7 bases at J, with 17 bases between the two ends. The CDR3 DNA sequence: TGTGCCAGCAGCGTAGGACGGGAACGGTGGGGTAATGAGCAGTTCTTC. This gives the protein CASSVGRERWGNEQFF.

In DNA, the CDR3 is TGTGCCAGCAGCCCTCGACTACTAGGGGAGACCCAGTACTTC. As protein: CASSPRLLGETQYF. The chain couples TRBV7-2 to TRBJ2-5; possibly TRBD2 for D (5 bases). CDR3 length: 14 residues. Trimming pared 5 bases from V and 5 bases from J, leaving 15 bases between. Germline V gives CDR1 SGHTA, CDR2 FQGNSA. Based on the CDR3 plus reference TRBV7-2 and TRBJ2-5, the full variable domain is GAGVSQSPSNKVTEKGKDVELRCDPISGHTALYWYRQSLGQGLEFLIYFQGNSAPDKSGLPSDRFSAERTGGSVSTLTIQRTQQEDSAVYLCASSPRLLGETQYFGPGTRLLVL.

The chain combines TRBV6-1 with TRBJ2-3, with D unresolved. Trimming stripped 4 bases from V and 3 bases from J, with 5 bases between. The CDR3 has 12 residues. Germline CDR1 and CDR2: MNHNS and SASEGT. CDR3 sequence reads: CASSVATDTQYF. The CDR3 nucleotides read TGTGCCAGCAGTGTCGCGACAGATACGCAGTATTTT.

This sequence joins TRBV27 and TRBJ2-5; tentatively, D is TRBD1 (6 bases). The CDR3 loop spans 14 amino acids. V was pared by 1 base and J by 3 bases, with 9 bases between. Germline V gene lookup returns CDR1 MNHEY and CDR2 SMNVEV (reference sequence). The CDR3 reads CASSLLDRKETQYF. CDR3 bases: TGTGCCAGCAGTTTATTGGACAGAAAAGAGACCCAGTACTTC.

V gene TRBV6-1 combines with J gene TRBJ2-5, with D perhaps matching TRBD1 (5 bases). V was cut by 8 bases and J by 5 bases, with 12 bases left in between. Germline V CDR1 and CDR2: MNHNS, SASEGT. This CDR3 comprises 12 residues. In DNA, the CDR3 is TGTGCCAGCTCCCGGACACGGGAGACCCAGTACTTC. Translated: CASSRTRETQYF.

The rearrangement uses TRBV7-8 and TRBJ2-5; D not certain. The CDR3 runs to 12 residues. V gave up 3 bases and J gave up 6 bases, with 8 bases separating them. Germline CDR1 is SGHVS and CDR2 is FQNEAQ. Here the CDR3 reads CASSFRLKTQYF. DNA for the CDR3: TGTGCCAGCAGCTTCCGTCTGAAGACCCAGTACTTC.

The V and J genes are TRBV6-5 and TRBJ2-3; TRBD2 aligns across 13 bases. Per germline, CDR1 MNHEY and CDR2 SVGAGI. The CDR3 contains 15 residues. V gave up 6 bases and J gave up 5 bases; unmatched junction bases: 5. The CDR3 spells CASSPLAGGGDTQYF. CDR3 in DNA: TGTGCCAGCAGCCCACTAGCGGGAGGGGGAGATACGCAGTATTTT.

This sequence joins TRBV4-2 and TRBJ1-4, with no clear D. The germline V gene encodes CDR1 LGHNA and CDR2 YNFKEQ. The CDR3 runs to 15 residues. V shed 0 bases and J shed 8 bases, with 13 bases lying between them. CDR3 nucleotides: TGTGCCAGCAGCCAAGAACAACGATTAAAAGAAAAACTGTTTTTT. Encoded protein: CASSQEQRLKEKLFF.

The chain is built from TRBV2 and TRBJ1-2; 7 bases agree with TRBD1. This CDR3 comprises 15 residues. V was pared by 5 bases and J by 4 bases, with 10 bases of the junction left unmatched. From germline, CDR1 is SNHLY and CDR2 FYNNEI. The CDR3 region is CASSRPTGIGYGYTF. The CDR3 DNA follows: TGTGCCAGCAGTAGGCCGACAGGGATCGGCTATGGCTACACCTTC.

This chain uses TRBV6-5 with TRBJ2-7, with 7 bases matching TRBD2. The junction had 12 bases not matched to a gene; V was cut back by 10 bases and J by 0 bases. This CDR3 is built from 15 residues. Germline CDR1 MNHEY, CDR2 SVGAGI. The CDR3, as DNA: TGTGCCACCGGAAAGACTAGCCGATTCTCCTACGAGCAGTACTTC. Amino acids: CATGKTSRFSYEQYF.